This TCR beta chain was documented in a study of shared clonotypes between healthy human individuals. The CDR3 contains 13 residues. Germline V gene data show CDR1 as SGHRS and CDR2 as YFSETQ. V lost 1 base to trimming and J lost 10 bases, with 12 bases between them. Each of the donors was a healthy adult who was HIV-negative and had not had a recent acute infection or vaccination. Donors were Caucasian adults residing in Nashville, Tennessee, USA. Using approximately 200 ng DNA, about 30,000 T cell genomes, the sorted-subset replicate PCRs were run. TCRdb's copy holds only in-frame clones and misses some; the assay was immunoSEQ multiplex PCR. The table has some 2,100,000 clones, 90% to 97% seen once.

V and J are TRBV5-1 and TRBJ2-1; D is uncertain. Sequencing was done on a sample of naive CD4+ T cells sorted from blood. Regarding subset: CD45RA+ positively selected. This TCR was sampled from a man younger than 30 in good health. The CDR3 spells CASSLWTDMEQFF. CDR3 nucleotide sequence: TGCGCCAGCAGCTTGTGGACCGATATGGAGCAGTTCTTC.